These 5 T cell receptor beta chains originate from one sample sequenced in a study of spatial heterogeneity in lung cancer. For these receptors, no antigen is known. Specified time point: sample taken at primary tumor resection. One entry per CDR3 protein, called by TCRdb with MiXCR from the 5' RACE reads. The sample holds over a thousand distinct CDR3 sequences; roughly 16% are singletons and the top ten take less than 35%. Study-wide results and caveats: Tumor mutation counts were tracked by expanded intratumoral alpha and beta TCR counts.

The sample was lung tumor tissue, taken at surgery. These receptors all come from a female donor with early-stage non-small cell lung cancer.

This clonotype was counted a few times. This chain joins TRBV7-9 and TRBJ1-1; D gene uncertain. There are 13 residues in the CDR3. Between the trimmed V and J ends, which lost 3 bases and 10 bases, there was a span of 15 bases. CDR1 SEHNR and CDR2 FQNEAQ come from the germline V gene (reference sequence). The CDR3 nucleotides read TGTGCCAGCAGCTTTGCGGAAGTTGGAGCAGCTTTCTTT. The encoded protein is CASSFAEVGAAFF.

In this sample, this clonotype is large. The chain links TRBV29-1 to TRBJ2-3; 8 nucleotides align to TRBD1. Germline lookup yields CDR1 SQVTM and CDR2 ANQGSEA. The CDR3 consists of 14 residues. V dropped 5 bases and J dropped 1; count of bases not matched to a gene: 5. CDR3 in amino acids: CSVFTGGGTDTQYF. The CDR3 DNA is TGCAGCGTTTTCACAGGGGGAGGCACAGATACGCAGTATTTT.

This clonotype has just a few counts. The chain couples TRBV28 to TRBJ2-7; TRBD1 might be the D (6 bases). CDR3 length: 14 amino acids. V was trimmed by 5 bases and J by 0 bases, leaving 11 bases between them. CDR1 and CDR2 from the germline V gene are MDHEN and SYDVKM. This chain's CDR3 is CASSLTGSSYEQYF. The CDR3, as DNA: TGTGCCAGCAGTCTCACAGGGAGCTCCTACGAGCAGTACTTC.

By sample fraction, this clonotype is large. The V gene is TRBV7-9, the J gene TRBJ2-1, with D unclear. The ends were cut back, 5 bases at V and 2 bases at J, with 16 bases in the middle. This CDR3 is 16 amino acids long. Germline V gives CDR1 SEHNR, CDR2 FQNEAQ (reference sequence). CDR3 in DNA: TGTGCCAGCAGCCGATATGAAGTAAGCCCCTACAATGAGCAGTTCTTC. It encodes CASSRYEVSPYNEQFF. The whole variable domain, remainder taken from reference TRBV7-9 and TRBJ2-1, is DTGVSQNPRHKITKRGQNVTFRCDPISEHNRLYWYRQTLGQGPEFLTYFQNEAQLEKSRLLSDRFSAERPKGSFSTLEIQRTEQGDSAMYLCASSRYEVSPYNEQFFGPGTRLTVL.

This clonotype is medium-sized by share. This chain connects TRBV7-9 to TRBJ2-6; tentatively, D is TRBD1 (6 bases). Germline values: CDR1 SEHNR, CDR2 FQNEAQ (reference sequence). V lost 1 base to trimming and J lost 0 bases, with 13 bases between them. The CDR3 covers 18 residues. DNA of the CDR3: TGTGCCAGCAGCTTAGGCCCAGGGGCCACCTCTGGGGCCAACGTCCTGACTTTC. Its translation is CASSLGPGATSGANVLTF.